The T cell receptor (beta chain) under discussion was sequenced for a study of kidney transplant recipient with SARS-CoV-2 infection. This clonotype was counted ten times or more. CDR3 length equals 18 residues. V gave up 2 bases and J gave up 2 bases; unmatched junction bases: 10. Germline V gene sequence: CDR1 MNHEY, CDR2 SVGAGI. From the reads, TCRdb called clonotypes with MiXCR, one entry per CDR3 protein. The sample lists 200,000 to 300,000 distinct CDR3 sequences; around 26% were seen once. The specimen was a blood sample, collected at baseline and on roughly day 120 from a kidney transplant recipient. The chain employs TRBV6-5 and TRBJ1-4; 8 bases align to TRBD1. The sequence derives from a male patient between 25 and 39 years old who had COVID-19 and was a kidney transplant recipient. Some T cells may trace back to the graft donor. CDR3 sequence (DNA): TGTGCCAGCAGTTACGACAGGGGCCTGGGGACTACTAATGAAAAACTGTTTTTT. This translates into CASSYDRGLGTTNEKLFF.